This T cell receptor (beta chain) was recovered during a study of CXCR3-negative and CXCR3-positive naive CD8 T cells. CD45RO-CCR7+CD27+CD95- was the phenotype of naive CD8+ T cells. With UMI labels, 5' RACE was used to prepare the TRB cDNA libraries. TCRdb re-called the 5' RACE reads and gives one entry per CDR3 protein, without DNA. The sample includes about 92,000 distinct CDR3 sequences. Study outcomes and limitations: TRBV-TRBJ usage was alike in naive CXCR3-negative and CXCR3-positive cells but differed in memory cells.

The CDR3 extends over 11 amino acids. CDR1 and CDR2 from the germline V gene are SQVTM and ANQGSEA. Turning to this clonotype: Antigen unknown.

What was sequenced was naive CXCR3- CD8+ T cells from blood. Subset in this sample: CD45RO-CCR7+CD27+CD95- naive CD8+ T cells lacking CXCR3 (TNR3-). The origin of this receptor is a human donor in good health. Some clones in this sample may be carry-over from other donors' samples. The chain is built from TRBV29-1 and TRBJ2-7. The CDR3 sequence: CSGLKDGRQYF.